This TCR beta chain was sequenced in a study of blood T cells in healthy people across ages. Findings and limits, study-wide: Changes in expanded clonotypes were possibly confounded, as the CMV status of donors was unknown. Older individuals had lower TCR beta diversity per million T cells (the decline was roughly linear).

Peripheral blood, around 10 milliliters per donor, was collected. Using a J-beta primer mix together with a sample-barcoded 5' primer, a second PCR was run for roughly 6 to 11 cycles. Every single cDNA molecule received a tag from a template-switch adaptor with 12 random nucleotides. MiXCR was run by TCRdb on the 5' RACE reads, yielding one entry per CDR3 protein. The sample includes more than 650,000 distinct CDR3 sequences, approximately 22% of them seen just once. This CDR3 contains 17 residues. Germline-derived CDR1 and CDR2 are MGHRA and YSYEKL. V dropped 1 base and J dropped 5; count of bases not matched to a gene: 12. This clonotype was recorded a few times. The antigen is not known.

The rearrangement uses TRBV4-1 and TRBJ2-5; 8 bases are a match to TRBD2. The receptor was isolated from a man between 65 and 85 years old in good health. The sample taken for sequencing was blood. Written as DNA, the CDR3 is TGCGCCAGCAGCCAAGGAGAAGCGGGGGTGAGCTGGGAGACCCAGTACTTC. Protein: CASSQGEAGVSWETQYF.